This T cell receptor (beta chain) stems from a study of cytomegalovirus exposure and HLA in healthy donors. General study points: There were 150 to 200 TCR beta chains listed as cytomegalovirus-associated. According to an earlier analysis, most TCR beta V segments yielded productive rearrangements about 87% or about 30% of the time. Per published accounts, TCR beta sequences correctly predicted the HLA-A and HLA-B alleles of most subjects.

The study ran its PCR with 60 Vbeta and 13 Jbeta primers. The assay was immunoSEQ multiplex PCR, and TCRdb's table has in-frame clones only and misses some. The data contain 150,000 to 200,000 clones, approximately 81% of them singletons. The CDR3 runs to 17 residues. J lost 0 bases, V lost 7 bases, and 11 bases had no gene match. Per the germline V gene, CDR1 is MDHEN and CDR2 is SYDVKM. As for this clone: Antigen unknown.

Donors consisted of healthy bone marrow donors. This TCR was sampled from a woman younger than 35 in good health and CMV-seropositive. The V call is TRBV28, the J call TRBJ2-4; 8 nucleotides align to TRBD1. Sequenced sample: PBMCs. The DNA of the CDR3 is TGTGCCAGCACCCCCCTAGGGACAGGTTTAGCCAAAAACATTCAGTACTTC. Translating gives CASTPLGTGLAKNIQYF. Looking up the rest from reference TRBV28 and TRBJ2-4 gives the full variable domain: DVKVTQSSRYLVKRTGEKVFLECVQDMDHENMFWYRQDPGLGLRLIYFSYDVKMKEKGDIPEGYSVSREKKERFSLILESASTNQTSMYLCASTPLGTGLAKNIQYFGAGTRLSVL.